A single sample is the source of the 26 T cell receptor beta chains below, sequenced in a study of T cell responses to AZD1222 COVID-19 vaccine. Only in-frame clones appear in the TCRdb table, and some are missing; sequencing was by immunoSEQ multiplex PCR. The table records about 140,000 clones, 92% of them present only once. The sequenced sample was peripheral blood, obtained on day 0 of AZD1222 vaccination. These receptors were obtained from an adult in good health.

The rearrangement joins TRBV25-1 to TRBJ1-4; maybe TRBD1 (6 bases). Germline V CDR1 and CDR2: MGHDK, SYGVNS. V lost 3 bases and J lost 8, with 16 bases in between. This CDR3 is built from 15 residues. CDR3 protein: CASSDSTGVGEKLFF. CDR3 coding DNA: TGTGCCAGCAGTGACTCGACAGGCGTCGGGGAAAAACTGTTTTTT.

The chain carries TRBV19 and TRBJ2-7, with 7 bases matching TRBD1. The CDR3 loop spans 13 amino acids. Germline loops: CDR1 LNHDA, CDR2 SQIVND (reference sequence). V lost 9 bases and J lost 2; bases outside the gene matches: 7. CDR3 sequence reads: CASSGTAAYEQYF. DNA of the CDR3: TGTGCCAGCTCCGGGACAGCAGCCTACGAGCAGTACTTC.

The CDR3 coding sequence is TGTGCCAGCACCTACACCGATCTGGCTTTCTTT. It specifies CASTYTDLAFF. The chain links TRBV2 to TRBJ1-1; D gene uncertain. The CDR3 covers 11 residues. Germline V gives CDR1 SNHLY, CDR2 FYNNEI. Trimming cost V 7 bases and J 11 bases, with 14 bases left between them.

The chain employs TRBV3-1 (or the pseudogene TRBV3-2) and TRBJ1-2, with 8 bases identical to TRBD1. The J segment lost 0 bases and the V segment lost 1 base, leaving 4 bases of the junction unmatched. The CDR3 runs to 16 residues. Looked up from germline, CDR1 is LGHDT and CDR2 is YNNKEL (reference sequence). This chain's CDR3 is CASSQAAGQANYGYTF. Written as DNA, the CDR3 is TGTGCCAGCAGCCAAGCGGCGGGACAGGCTAACTATGGCTACACCTTC.

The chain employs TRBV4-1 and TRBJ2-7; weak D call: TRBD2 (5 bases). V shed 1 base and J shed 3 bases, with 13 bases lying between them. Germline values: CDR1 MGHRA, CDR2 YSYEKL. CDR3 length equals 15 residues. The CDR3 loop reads CASSQGGAPLYEQYF. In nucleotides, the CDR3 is TGCGCCAGCAGCCAAGGGGGAGCGCCCCTCTACGAGCAGTACTTC.

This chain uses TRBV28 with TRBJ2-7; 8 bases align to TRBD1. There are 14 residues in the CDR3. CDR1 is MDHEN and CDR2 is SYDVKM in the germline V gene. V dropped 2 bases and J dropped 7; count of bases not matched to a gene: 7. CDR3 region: CASSLVDRDEEQYF. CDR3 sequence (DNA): TGTGCCAGCAGTTTAGTGGACAGGGATGAAGAGCAGTACTTC.

CDR3 in amino acids: CASSLVGPLYGYTF. The CDR3 DNA follows: TGTGCCAGCAGCTTAGTGGGGCCCCTCTATGGCTACACCTTC. The V call is TRBV7-2, the J call TRBJ1-2, with a tentative D call TRBD1 (5 bases). Germline CDR1 reads SGHTA; CDR2 reads FQGNSA. This CDR3 region has 14 residues. V lost 1 base, J lost 4 bases, and 10 bases lay in between. The full variable domain, with the rest looked up from reference TRBV7-2 and TRBJ1-2, is GAGVSQSPSNKVTEKGKDVELRCDPISGHTALYWYRQSLGQGLEFLIYFQGNSAPDKSGLPSDRFSAERTGGSVSTLTIQRTQQEDSAVYLCASSLVGPLYGYTFGSGTRLTVV.

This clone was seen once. CDR3 sequence reads: CASSPSRDWGLAGWSYEQYF. DNA of the CDR3: TGTGCCAGTAGTCCCTCCCGCGATTGGGGGCTAGCGGGATGGTCCTACGAGCAGTACTTC. The V call is TRBV19, the J call TRBJ2-7; TRBD2 matches at 9 bases. The CDR3 runs 20 residues. The germline V gene encodes CDR1 LNHDA and CDR2 SQIVND (reference sequence). The V segment lost 5 bases and the J segment 1 base; nucleotides outside the gene matches: 21.

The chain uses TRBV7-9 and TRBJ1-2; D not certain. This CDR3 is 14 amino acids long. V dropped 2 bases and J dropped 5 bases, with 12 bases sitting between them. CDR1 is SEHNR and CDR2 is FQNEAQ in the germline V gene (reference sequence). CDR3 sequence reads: CASSLRPGDYGYTF. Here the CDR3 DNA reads TGTGCCAGCAGCTTAAGGCCAGGAGATTATGGCTACACCTTC.

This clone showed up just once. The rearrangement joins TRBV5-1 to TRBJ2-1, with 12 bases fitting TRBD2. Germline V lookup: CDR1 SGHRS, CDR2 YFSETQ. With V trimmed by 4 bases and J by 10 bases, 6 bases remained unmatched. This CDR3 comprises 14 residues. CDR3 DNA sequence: TGCGCCAGCAGCCTGACTAGCGGGAGCGGCGAGCAGTTCTTC. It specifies CASSLTSGSGEQFF.

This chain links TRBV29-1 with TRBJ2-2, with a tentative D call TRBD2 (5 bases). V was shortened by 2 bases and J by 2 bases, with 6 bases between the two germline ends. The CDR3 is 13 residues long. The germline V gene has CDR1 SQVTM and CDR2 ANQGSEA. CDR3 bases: TGCAGCGTTGAACGGGAAAACACCGGGGAGCTGTTTTTT. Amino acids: CSVERENTGELFF.

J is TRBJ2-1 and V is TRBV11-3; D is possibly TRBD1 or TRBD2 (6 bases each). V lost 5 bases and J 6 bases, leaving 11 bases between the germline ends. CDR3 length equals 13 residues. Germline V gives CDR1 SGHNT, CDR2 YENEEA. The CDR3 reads CASSPGDINEQFF. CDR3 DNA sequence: TGTGCCAGCAGCCCGGGGGACATCAATGAGCAGTTCTTC.

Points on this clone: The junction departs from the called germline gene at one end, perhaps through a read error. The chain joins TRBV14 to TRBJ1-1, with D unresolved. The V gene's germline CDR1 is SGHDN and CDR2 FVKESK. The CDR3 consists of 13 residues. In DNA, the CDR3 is TGTGCCAGCAGTCAAGGAGTGAACACTGAAGCTTTCTTT. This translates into CASSQGVNTEAFF.

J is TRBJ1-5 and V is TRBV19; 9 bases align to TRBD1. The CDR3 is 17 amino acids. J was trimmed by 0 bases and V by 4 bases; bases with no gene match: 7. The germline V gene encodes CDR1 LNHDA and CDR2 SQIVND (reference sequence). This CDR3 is CASSNLGQGISNQPQHF. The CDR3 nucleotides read TGTGCCAGTAGTAACCTGGGACAGGGAATTAGCAATCAGCCCCAGCATTTT.

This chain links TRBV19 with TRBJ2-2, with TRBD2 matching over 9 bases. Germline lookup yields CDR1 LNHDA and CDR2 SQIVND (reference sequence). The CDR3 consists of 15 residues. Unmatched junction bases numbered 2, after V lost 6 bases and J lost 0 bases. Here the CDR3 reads CASRRLAANTGELFF. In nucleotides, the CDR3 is TGTGCCAGTAGGCGACTAGCGGCGAACACCGGGGAGCTGTTTTTT. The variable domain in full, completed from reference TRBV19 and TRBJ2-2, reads DGGITQSPKYLFRKEGQNVTLSCEQNLNHDAMYWYRQDPGQGLRLIYYSQIVNDFQKGDIAEGYSVSREKKESFPLTVTSAQKNPTAFYLCASRRLAANTGELFFGEGSRLTVL.

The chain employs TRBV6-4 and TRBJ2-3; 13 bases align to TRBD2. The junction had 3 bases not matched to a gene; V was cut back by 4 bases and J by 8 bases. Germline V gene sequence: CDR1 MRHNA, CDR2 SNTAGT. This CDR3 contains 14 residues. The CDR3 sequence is CASSARLAGGTQYF. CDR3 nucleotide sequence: TGTGCCAGCAGTGCGAGACTAGCGGGGGGTACGCAGTATTTT.

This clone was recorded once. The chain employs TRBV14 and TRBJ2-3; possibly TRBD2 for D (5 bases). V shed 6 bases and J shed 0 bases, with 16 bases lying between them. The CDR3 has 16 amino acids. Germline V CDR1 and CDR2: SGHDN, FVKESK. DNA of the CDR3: TGTGCCAGCAGTCCTTTCTCGGGGAGAAGCACAGATACGCAGTATTTT. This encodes CASSPFSGRSTDTQYF. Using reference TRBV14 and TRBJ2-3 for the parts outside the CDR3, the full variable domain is EAGVTQFPSHSVIEKGQTVTLRCDPISGHDNLYWYRRVMGKEIKFLLHFVKESKQDESGMPNNRFLAERTGGTYSTLKVQPAELEDSGVYFCASSPFSGRSTDTQYFGPGTRLTVL.

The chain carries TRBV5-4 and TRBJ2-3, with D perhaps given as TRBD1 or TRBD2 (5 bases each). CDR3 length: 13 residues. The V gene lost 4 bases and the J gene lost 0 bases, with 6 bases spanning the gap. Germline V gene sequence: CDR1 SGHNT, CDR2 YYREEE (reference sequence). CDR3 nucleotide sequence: TGTGCCAGCAGCCGGGACAGCACAGATACGCAGTATTTT. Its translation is CASSRDSTDTQYF.

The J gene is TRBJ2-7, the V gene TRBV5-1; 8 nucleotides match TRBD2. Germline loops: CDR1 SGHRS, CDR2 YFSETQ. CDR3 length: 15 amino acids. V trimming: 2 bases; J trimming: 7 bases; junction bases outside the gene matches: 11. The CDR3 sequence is CASSFSGTRQGEQYF. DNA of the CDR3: TGCGCCAGCAGCTTTAGCGGGACCAGACAAGGGGAGCAGTACTTC. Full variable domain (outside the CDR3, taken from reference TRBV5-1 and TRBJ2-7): KAGVTQTPRYLIKTRGQQVTLSCSPISGHRSVSWYQQTPGQGLQFLFEYFSETQRNKGNFPGRFSGRQFSNSRSEMNVSTLELGDSALYLCASSFSGTRQGEQYFGPGTRLTVT.

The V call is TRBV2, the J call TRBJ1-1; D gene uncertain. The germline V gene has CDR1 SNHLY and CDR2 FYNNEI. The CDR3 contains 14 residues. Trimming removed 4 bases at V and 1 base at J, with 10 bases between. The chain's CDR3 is CASSVMEKNTEAFF. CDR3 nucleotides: TGTGCCAGCAGTGTAATGGAAAAGAACACTGAAGCTTTCTTT.

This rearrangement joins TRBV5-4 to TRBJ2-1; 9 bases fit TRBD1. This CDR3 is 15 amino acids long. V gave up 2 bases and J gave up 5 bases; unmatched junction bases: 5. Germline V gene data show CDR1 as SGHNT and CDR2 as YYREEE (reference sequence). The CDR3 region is CASSLGTGIHNEQFF. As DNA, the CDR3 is TGTGCCAGCAGCTTAGGGACAGGGATCCACAATGAGCAGTTCTTC. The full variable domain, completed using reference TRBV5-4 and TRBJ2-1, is ETGVTQSPTHLIKTRGQQVTLRCSSQSGHNTVSWYQQALGQGPQFIFQYYREEENGRGNFPPRFSGLQFPNYSSELNVNALELDDSALYLCASSLGTGIHNEQFFGPGTRLTVL.

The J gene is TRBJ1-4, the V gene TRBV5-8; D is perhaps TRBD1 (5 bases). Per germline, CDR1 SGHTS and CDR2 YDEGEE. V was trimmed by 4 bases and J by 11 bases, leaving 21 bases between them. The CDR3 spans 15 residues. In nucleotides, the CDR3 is TGTGCCAGCAGCCGAGGCGGGACCGGGAGGGAGAAACTGTTTTTT. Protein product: CASSRGGTGREKLFF.

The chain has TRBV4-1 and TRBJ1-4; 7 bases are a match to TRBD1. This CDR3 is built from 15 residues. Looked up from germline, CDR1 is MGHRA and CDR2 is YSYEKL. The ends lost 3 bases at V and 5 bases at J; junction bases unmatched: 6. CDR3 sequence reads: CASSQVTGANEKLFF. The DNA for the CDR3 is TGCGCCAGCAGCCAGGTTACAGGGGCAAATGAAAAACTGTTTTTT.

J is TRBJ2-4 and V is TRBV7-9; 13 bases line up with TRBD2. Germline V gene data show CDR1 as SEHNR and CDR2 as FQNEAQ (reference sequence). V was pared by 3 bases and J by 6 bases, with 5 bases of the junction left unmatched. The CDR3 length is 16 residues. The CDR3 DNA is TGTGCCAGCAGCTTCACTAGCGGGGGGGATGGAAACATTCAGTACTTC. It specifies CASSFTSGGDGNIQYF.

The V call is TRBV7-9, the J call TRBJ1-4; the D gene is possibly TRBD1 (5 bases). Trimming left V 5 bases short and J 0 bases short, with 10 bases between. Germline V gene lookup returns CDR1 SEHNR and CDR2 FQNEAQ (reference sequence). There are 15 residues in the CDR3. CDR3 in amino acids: CASSRDGATNEKLFF. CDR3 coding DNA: TGTGCCAGCAGCAGGGACGGGGCAACTAATGAAAAACTGTTTTTT.

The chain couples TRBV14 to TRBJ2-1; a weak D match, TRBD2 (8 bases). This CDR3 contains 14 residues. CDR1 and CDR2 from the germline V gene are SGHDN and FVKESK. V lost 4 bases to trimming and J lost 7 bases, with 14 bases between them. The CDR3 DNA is TGTGCCAGCAGCCCGGGACAGCGGGAGAATGAGCAGTTCTTC. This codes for CASSPGQRENEQFF.